Listed here are 14 T cell receptor beta chains from one sample, sequenced in a study of shared clonotypes between healthy human individuals. Assay: immunoSEQ multiplex PCR; the TCRdb copy retains only in-frame clones and omits some. The table includes approximately 980,000 clones, approximately 80% detected once. Material: memory CD4+ T cells sorted from blood. Subset given: CD45RA-negative fraction. These receptors all stem from a young man in good health.

A few counts support this clone. This chain connects TRBV7-9 to TRBJ2-2; no clear D gene. The germline V gene has CDR1 SEHNR and CDR2 FQNEAQ (reference sequence). This CDR3 region has 13 residues. The V end lost 7 bases, the J end lost 7 bases, and 13 bases lay between the germline ends. CDR3 protein: CASTQVAGGELFF. In DNA, the CDR3 is TGTGCCAGCACGCAGGTAGCAGGCGGGGAGCTGTTTTTT.

V and J are TRBV27 and TRBJ1-6; TRBD1 agrees at 8 bases. The germline gives CDR1 MNHEY, CDR2 SMNVEV (reference sequence). V gave up 6 bases and J gave up 6 bases; unmatched junction bases: 7. CDR3 length equals 15 residues. For the CDR3, the DNA is TGTGCCAGCAGAACACGACAGGGGTTTAATTCACCCCTCCACTTT. Its protein is CASRTRQGFNSPLHF.

In nucleotides, the CDR3 is TGCGCCAGCAGTACCGGGACAGGGTCCTTCTACAATGAGCAGTTCTTC. Its translation: CASSTGTGSFYNEQFF. The chain uses TRBV5-1 and TRBJ2-1, with 9 bases lining up with TRBD1. Germline-derived CDR1 and CDR2 are SGHRS and YFSETQ. This CDR3 spans 16 amino acids. V shed 5 bases, J shed 3 bases, and the junction held 9 bases outside the gene matches.

V gene TRBV28 combines with J gene TRBJ1-3; TRBD1 is a possible D gene (5 bases). The CDR3 is 14 amino acids. Germline lookup yields CDR1 MDHEN and CDR2 SYDVKM. Trimming took 6 bases from V and 2 from J, leaving 11 bases between them. The DNA of the CDR3 is TGTGCCAGCAGGCTCGGGGGACCTGGAAACACCATATATTTT. Residues: CASRLGGPGNTIYF.

About this clone: Other DNA variants within this sample encode the same CDR3. This chain links TRBV28 with TRBJ2-1; D remains ambiguous. Trimming left V 3 bases short and J 7 bases short, with 4 bases between. CDR3 size: 11 residues. CDR1 and CDR2 from the germline V gene are MDHEN and SYDVKM. The CDR3 sequence is CASSLWNEQFF. The CDR3 nucleotides are TGTGCCAGCAGTTTGTGGAATGAGCAGTTCTTC.

This clone was counted once. V gene TRBV18 combines with J gene TRBJ2-7; 7 nucleotides align to TRBD1. The V and J ends lost 1 base and 0 bases, in that order; junction bases with no gene match: 6. Germline V gene sequence: CDR1 KGHSH, CDR2 LQKENI. The CDR3 extends over 16 amino acids. CDR3 DNA: TGTGCCAGCTCACCACAGGGGGCCCTCCCCTCCTACGAGCAGTACTTC. Translating gives CASSPQGALPSYEQYF.

In this sample, this clone turned up a few times. The chain couples TRBV19 to TRBJ1-2; the D gene is possibly TRBD1 (5 bases). Germline V gene lookup returns CDR1 LNHDA and CDR2 SQIVND (reference sequence). V lost 7 bases and J 5 bases, leaving 14 bases between the germline ends. This CDR3 is built from 13 residues. The CDR3 DNA reads as TGTGCCAGTACCCGTCAGGGTTCTTATGGCTACACCTTC. Its protein product is CASTRQGSYGYTF.

This chain joins TRBV10-3 and TRBJ2-2; D might be TRBD1 or TRBD2, each matching 5 bases. Germline CDR1 ENHRY, CDR2 SYGVKD. This CDR3 has 16 residues. With 4 bases removed from V and 2 bases from J, the gap between germline ends came to 14 bases. DNA of the CDR3: TGTGCCATCAGTGGGGGAGAGGGACGAAACACCGGGGAGCTGTTTTTT. Amino acid sequence: CAISGGEGRNTGELFF.

V and J are TRBV4-1 and TRBJ2-1; 9 bases are shared with TRBD2. CDR3 length: 16 residues. The V and J ends lost 0 bases and 2 bases, in that order; junction bases with no gene match: 2. Looked up from germline, CDR1 is MGHRA and CDR2 is YSYEKL. For the CDR3, the DNA is TGCGCCAGCAGCCAAGATTCTAGCGGGACCTACAATGAGCAGTTCTTC. Protein product: CASSQDSSGTYNEQFF.

The chain has TRBV18 and TRBJ1-4; D gene unclear. This CDR3 is 14 amino acids long. V lost 3 bases and J lost 7, with 12 bases in between. Germline CDR1 and CDR2: KGHSH and LQKENI. The CDR3 sequence: CASSPGTGLEKLFF. The CDR3 DNA sequence: TGTGCCAGCTCACCGGGAACTGGACTTGAAAAACTGTTTTTT.

The chain couples TRBV10-3 to TRBJ2-5, with D tentatively TRBD1 (6 bases). CDR1 is ENHRY, CDR2 SYGVKD, per germline. Trimming stripped 6 bases from V and 4 bases from J, with 12 bases between. CDR3 length equals 13 residues. This CDR3 reads CAIRGAGLETQYF. As DNA, the CDR3 is TGTGCCATCAGGGGGGCAGGGCTAGAGACCCAGTACTTC.

The chain has TRBV11-2 and TRBJ2-3; D uncertain. The germline V and J ends were trimmed by 3 bases and 2 bases, with 6 bases remaining between them. The germline V gene has CDR1 SGHAT and CDR2 FQNNGV. This CDR3 contains 13 residues. CDR3 DNA: TGTGCCAGCAGCTTTCACACCACAGATACGCAGTATTTT. As protein: CASSFHTTDTQYF.

The V gene is TRBV5-8, the J gene TRBJ2-3; TRBD1 aligns across 10 bases. Germline V gives CDR1 SGHTS, CDR2 YDEGEE. J gave up 4 bases and V 4 bases, and 6 bases lay outside the gene matches. This CDR3 is 15 amino acids long. CDR3 loop: CASSGGQGWADTQYF. The DNA of the CDR3 is TGTGCCAGCAGCGGGGGACAGGGGTGGGCAGATACGCAGTATTTT. The whole variable domain, filled in from reference TRBV5-8 and TRBJ2-3, reads EAGVTQSPTHLIKTRGQQATLRCSPISGHTSVYWYQQALGLGLQFLLWYDEGEERNRGNFPPRFSGRQFPNYSSELNVNALELEDSALYLCASSGGQGWADTQYFGPGTRLTVL.

The V gene is TRBV11-2, the J gene TRBJ2-6, with 9 positions matching TRBD1. The J segment lost 4 bases and the V segment lost 5 bases, leaving 6 bases of the junction unmatched. The CDR3 spans 16 residues. Germline values: CDR1 SGHAT, CDR2 FQNNGV. The CDR3 DNA sequence: TGTGCCAGCAGCCCCGGGACAGGGACCGGGGCCAACGTCCTGACTTTC. Its translation: CASSPGTGTGANVLTF.